This T cell receptor beta chain was found in a study of T cell repertoires in cytomegalovirus infection. Study-level information: CMV infection plus the matching HLA type was flagged by public TCR beta signatures.

TCRdb re-called the reads through MiXCR, storing one row per CDR3 protein. The table shows 630,000 or so distinct CDR3 sequences, with 24% occurring only once. The CDR3 is made up of 13 amino acids. The germline gives CDR1 MNHEY, CDR2 SVGEGT. The trim removed 9 bases at V and 4 bases at J, leaving 7 bases unmatched. The sequenced sample consisted of CD8+ T cells from PBMCs. This sequence joins TRBV6-2 or TRBV6-3 and TRBJ2-3; 7 nucleotides line up with TRBD2. The sequence derives from a human donor in good health (CMV status not recorded). Some clones in this sample may be carry-over from other donors' samples. The CDR3 bases are TGTGCCAGTCACCGGGACTATCCAGATACGCAGTATTTT. This encodes CASHRDYPDTQYF.